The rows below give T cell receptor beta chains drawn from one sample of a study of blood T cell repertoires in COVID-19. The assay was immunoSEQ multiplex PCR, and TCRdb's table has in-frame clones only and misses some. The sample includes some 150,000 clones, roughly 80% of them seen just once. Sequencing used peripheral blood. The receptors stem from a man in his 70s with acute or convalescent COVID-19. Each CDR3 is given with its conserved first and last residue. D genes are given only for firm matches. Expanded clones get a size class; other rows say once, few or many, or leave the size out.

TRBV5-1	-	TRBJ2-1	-	TGCGCCAGCAGACAAACCGCGGTTAACTCCTACAATGAGCAGTTCTTC	CASRQTAVNSYNEQFF
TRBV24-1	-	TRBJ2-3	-	TGTGCCACCAGTGAGGCAGGGGTAGATACGCAGTATTTT	CATSEAGVDTQYF
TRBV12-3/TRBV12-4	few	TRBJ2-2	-	TGTGCCAGCAGTTTCACAGGTCGCGGGGAGCTGTTTTTT	CASSFTGRGELFF
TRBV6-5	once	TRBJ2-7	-	TGTGCCAGCACCAACCCGTCGAGGGAGCAGTACTTC	CASTNPSREQYF
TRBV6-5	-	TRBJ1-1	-	TGTGCCACCAGTTACTTATCAGGGCCGGAGGGAGCTTTCTTT	CATSYLSGPEGAFF
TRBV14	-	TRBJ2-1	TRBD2	TGTGCCAGCAGCAGGGGACTAGCGGCCCGGAGCTCCTACAATGAGCAGTTCTTC	CASSRGLAARSSYNEQFF
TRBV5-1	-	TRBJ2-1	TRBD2	TGCGCCAGCAGCTTGGATGTAGGCGGGACTAACAATGAGCAGTTCTTC	CASSLDVGGTNNEQFF
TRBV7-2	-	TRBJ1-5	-	TGTGCCAGCAGCTTAGGGACAGAGAATCAGCCCCAGCATTTT	CASSLGTENQPQHF
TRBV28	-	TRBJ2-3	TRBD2	TGTGCCAGCAGGCCTAGCGGGAAGGATACGCAGTATTTT	CASRPSGKDTQYF
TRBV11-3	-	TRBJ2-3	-	TGTGCCAGCAGCTTAGGCAGTCACCCCACAGATACGCAGTATTTT	CASSLGSHPTDTQYF
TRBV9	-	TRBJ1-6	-	TGTGCCAGCAGCGACGATAGCTCCTATAATTCACCCCTCCACTTT	CASSDDSSYNSPLHF
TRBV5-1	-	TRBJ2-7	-	TGCGCCAGCAGCCTAAGGCCGACAGGACCGAGCTCCTACGAGCAGTACTTC	CASSLRPTGPSSYEQYF
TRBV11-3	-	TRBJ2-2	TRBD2	TGTGCCAGCAGCTACCGACTAGCGGGAGGAACCGGGGAGCTGTTTTTT	CASSYRLAGGTGELFF
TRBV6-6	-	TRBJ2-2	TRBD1	TGTGCCAGCAGTCGGCGCGACCGGACAGGCGGGGAGCTGTTTTTT	CASSRRDRTGGELFF
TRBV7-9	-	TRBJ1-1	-	TGTGCCAGCAGCTTTGGAGGTCTTAGCACTGAAGCTTTCTTT	CASSFGGLSTEAFF
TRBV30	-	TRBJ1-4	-	TGTGCCTGGAGTTCCAACAGTAATGAAAAACTGTTTTTT	CAWSSNSNEKLFF